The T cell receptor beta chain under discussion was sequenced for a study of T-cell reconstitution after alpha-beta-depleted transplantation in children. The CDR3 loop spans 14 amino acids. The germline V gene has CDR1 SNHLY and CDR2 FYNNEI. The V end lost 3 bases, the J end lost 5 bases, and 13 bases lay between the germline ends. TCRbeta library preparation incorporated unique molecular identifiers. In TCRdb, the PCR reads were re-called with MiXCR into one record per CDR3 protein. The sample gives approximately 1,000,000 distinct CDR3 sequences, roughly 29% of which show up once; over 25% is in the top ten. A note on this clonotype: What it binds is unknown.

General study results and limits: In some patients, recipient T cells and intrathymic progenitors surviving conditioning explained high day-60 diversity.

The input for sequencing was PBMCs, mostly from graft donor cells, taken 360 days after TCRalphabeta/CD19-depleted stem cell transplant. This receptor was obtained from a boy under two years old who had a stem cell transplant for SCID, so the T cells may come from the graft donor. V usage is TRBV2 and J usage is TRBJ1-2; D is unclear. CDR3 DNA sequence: TGTGCCAGCAGTGAGCGACGGCTCGTTTATGGCTACACCTTC. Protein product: CASSERRLVYGYTF.